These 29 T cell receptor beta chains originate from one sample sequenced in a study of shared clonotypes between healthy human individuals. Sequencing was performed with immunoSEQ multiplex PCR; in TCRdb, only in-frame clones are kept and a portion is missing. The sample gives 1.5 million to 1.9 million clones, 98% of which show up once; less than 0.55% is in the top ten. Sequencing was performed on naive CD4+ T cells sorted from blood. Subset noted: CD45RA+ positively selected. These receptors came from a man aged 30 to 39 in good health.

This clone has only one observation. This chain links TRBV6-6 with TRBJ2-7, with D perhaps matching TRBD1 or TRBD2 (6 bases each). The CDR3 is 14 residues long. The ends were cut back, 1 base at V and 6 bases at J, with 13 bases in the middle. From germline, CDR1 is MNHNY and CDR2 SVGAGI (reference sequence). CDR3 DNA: TGTGCCAGCAGTTACTTATACGGAGGGGGCGAGCAGTACTTC. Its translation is CASSYLYGGGEQYF.

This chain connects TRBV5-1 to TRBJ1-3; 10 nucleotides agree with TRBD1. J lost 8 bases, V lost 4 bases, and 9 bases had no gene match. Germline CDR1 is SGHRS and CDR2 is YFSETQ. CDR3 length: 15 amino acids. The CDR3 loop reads CASSPQTGGAYTIYF. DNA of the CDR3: TGCGCCAGCAGCCCACAGACAGGGGGCGCGTACACCATATATTTT.

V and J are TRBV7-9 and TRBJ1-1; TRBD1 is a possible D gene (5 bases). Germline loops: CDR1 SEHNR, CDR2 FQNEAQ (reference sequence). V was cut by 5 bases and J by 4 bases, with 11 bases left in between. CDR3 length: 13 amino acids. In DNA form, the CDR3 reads TGTGCCAGCAGCGTTTTGGGGGTCACTGAAGCTTTCTTT. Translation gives CASSVLGVTEAFF. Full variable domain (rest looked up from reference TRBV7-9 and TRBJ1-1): DTGVSQNPRHKITKRGQNVTFRCDPISEHNRLYWYRQTLGQGPEFLTYFQNEAQLEKSRLLSDRFSAERPKGSFSTLEIQRTEQGDSAMYLCASSVLGVTEAFFGQGTRLTVV.

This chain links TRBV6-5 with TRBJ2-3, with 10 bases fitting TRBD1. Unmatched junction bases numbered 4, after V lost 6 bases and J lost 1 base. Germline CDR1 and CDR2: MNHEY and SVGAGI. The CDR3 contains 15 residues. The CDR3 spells CASRPGTGGTDTQYF. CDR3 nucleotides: TGTGCCAGCAGACCCGGGACAGGGGGCACAGATACGCAGTATTTT.

The CDR3 nucleotides read TGTGCCAGCAGTGACCGGGACAGGGGGTTTGAGGGCTATGGCTACACCTTC. Translated: CASSDRDRGFEGYGYTF. The genes are TRBV6-1 and TRBJ1-2; 11 positions agree with TRBD1. J lost 4 bases, V lost 3 bases, and 10 bases had no gene match. The CDR3 runs to 17 residues. Per germline, CDR1 MNHNS and CDR2 SASEGT.

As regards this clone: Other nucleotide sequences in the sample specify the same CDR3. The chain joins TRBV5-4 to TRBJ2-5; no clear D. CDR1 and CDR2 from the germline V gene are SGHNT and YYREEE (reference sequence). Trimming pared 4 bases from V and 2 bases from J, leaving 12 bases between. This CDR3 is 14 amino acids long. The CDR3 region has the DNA TGTGCCAGCAGCCTAGGACGGGCTCAAGAGACCCAGTACTTC. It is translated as CASSLGRAQETQYF.

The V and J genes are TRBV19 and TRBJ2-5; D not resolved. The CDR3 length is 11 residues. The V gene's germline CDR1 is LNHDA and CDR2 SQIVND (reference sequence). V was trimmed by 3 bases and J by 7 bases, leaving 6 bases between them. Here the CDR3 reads CASSIGPTQYF. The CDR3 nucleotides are TGTGCCAGTAGTATCGGACCGACCCAGTACTTC.

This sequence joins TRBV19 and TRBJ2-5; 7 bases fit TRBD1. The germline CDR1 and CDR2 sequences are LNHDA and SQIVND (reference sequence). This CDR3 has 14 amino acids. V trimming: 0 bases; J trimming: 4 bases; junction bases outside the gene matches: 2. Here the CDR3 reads CASSIDQGVETQYF. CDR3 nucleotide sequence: TGTGCCAGTAGTATAGACCAGGGGGTAGAGACCCAGTACTTC.

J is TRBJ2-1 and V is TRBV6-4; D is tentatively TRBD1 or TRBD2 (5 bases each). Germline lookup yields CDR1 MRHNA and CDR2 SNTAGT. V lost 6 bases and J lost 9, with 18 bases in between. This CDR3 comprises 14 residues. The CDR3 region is CASSLDWGRSEQFF. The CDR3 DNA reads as TGTGCCAGCAGCCTAGATTGGGGACGCAGTGAGCAGTTCTTC.

The CDR3 protein is CSVLGRTGQGAGSTEAFF. The CDR3 nucleotides read TGCAGCGTTTTGGGGCGCACAGGACAGGGGGCTGGGAGCACTGAAGCTTTCTTT. The rearrangement links TRBV29-1 to TRBJ1-1; 11 nucleotides match TRBD1. The CDR3 is 18 residues long. Germline V gene lookup returns CDR1 SQVTM and CDR2 ANQGSEA. V lost 5 bases to trimming and J lost 4 bases; unmatched junction nucleotides: 18.

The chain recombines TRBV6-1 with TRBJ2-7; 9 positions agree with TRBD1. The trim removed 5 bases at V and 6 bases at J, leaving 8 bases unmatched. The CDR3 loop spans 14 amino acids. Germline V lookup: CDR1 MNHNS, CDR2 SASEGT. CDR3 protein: CASSRTGEVVEQYF. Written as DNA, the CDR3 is TGTGCCAGCAGTCGGACAGGGGAAGTTGTCGAGCAGTACTTC.

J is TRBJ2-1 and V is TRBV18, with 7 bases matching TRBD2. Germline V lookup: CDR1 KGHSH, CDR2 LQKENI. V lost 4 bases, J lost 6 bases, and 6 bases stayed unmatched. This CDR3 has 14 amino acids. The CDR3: CASSLTSSSNEQFF. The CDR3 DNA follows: TGTGCCAGCTCACTGACTAGCTCGAGCAATGAGCAGTTCTTC.

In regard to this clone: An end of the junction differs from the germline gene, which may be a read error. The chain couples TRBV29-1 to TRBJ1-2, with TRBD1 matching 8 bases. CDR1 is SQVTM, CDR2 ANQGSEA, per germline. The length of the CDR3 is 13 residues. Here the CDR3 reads CSVEGQGLMGYTF. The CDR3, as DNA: TGCAGCGTCGAAGGACAGGGCCTTATGGGCTACACCTTC.

The CDR3 here is CASSLTSRNNEQYF. The CDR3 nucleotides are TGCGCCAGCAGCTTGACTAGCAGGAACAACGAGCAGTACTTC. The chain uses TRBV5-1 and TRBJ2-7, with TRBD2 as a possible D gene (6 bases). Germline lookup yields CDR1 SGHRS and CDR2 YFSETQ. The CDR3 sequence is 14 residues long. Trimming removed 1 base from V and 5 bases from J, with 13 bases in between. The full variable domain, its missing parts supplied by reference TRBV5-1 and TRBJ2-7, is KAGVTQTPRYLIKTRGQQVTLSCSPISGHRSVSWYQQTPGQGLQFLFEYFSETQRNKGNFPGRFSGRQFSNSRSEMNVSTLELGDSALYLCASSLTSRNNEQYFGPGTRLTVT.

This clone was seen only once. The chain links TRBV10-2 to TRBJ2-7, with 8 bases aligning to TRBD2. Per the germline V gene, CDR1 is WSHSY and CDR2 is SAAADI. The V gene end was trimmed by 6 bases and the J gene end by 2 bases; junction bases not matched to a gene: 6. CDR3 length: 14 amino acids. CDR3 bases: TGCGCCAGCAGGGATAGCGGGACTCCCTACGAGCAGTACTTC. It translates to CASRDSGTPYEQYF.

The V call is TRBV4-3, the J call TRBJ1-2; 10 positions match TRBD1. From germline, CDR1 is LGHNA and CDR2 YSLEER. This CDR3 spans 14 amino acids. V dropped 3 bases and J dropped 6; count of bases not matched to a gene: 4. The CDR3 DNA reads TGCGCCAGCAGCCATGGGGACAGGGGCCATGGCTACACCTTC. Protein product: CASSHGDRGHGYTF.

CDR3 amino acids: CASSLAGAVYNEQFF. The CDR3 nucleotides are TGTGCCAGCAGCTTAGCGGGGGCCGTTTACAATGAGCAGTTCTTC. The chain couples TRBV7-2 to TRBJ2-1; D may be TRBD1 (6 bases). Trimming shortened V by 0 bases and J by 4 bases, and 10 bases separated the two germline ends. Germline values: CDR1 SGHTA, CDR2 FQGNSA. CDR3 size: 15 residues.

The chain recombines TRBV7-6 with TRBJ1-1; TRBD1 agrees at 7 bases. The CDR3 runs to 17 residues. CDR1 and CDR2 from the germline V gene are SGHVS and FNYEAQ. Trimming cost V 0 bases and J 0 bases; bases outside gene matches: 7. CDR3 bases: TGTGCCAGCAGCTTAGCTTTTGGGGACAGAATGAACACTGAAGCTTTCTTT. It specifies CASSLAFGDRMNTEAFF.

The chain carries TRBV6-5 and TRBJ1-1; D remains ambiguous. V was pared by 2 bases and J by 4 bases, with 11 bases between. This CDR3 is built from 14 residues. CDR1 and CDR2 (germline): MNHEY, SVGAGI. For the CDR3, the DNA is TGTGCCAGCAGTTACGAGGGTCTGGGCACTGAAGCTTTCTTT. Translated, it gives CASSYEGLGTEAFF.

CDR3 in amino acids: CASSEPTGVPSRPQHF. The CDR3 DNA sequence: TGTGCCAGCAGTGAACCTACAGGGGTCCCCAGTCGGCCCCAGCATTTT. The V and J genes are TRBV6-1 and TRBJ1-5; 7 nucleotides align to TRBD1. CDR1 is MNHNS, CDR2 SASEGT, per germline. This CDR3 is built from 16 residues. V was pared by 2 bases and J by 9 bases, with 13 bases of the junction left unmatched.

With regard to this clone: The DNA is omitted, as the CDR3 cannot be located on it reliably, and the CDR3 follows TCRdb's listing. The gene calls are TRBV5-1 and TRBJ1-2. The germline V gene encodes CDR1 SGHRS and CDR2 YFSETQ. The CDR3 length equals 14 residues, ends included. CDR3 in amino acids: CASSFGPGKHGYTF.

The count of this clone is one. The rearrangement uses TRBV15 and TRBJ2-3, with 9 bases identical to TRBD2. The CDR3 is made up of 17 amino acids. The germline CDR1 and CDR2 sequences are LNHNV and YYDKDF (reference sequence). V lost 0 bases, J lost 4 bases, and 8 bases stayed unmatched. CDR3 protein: CATSRDLLAGVSDTQYF. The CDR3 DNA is TGTGCCACCAGCAGAGATCTATTAGCGGGAGTGTCAGATACGCAGTATTTT.

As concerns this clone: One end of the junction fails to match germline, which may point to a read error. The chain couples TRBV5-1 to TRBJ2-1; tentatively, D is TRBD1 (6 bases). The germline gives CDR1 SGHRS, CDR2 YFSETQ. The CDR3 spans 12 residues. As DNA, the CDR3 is TGCGCTAGCAGTCGGACAGTGAATGAGCAGTTCTTC. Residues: CASSRTVNEQFF.

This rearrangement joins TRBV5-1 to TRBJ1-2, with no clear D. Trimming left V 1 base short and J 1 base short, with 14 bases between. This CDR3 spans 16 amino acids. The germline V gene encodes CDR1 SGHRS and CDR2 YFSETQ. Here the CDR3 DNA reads TGCGCCAGCAGCTTGAATATCCCGGACGGTAACTATGGCTACACCTTC. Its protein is CASSLNIPDGNYGYTF.

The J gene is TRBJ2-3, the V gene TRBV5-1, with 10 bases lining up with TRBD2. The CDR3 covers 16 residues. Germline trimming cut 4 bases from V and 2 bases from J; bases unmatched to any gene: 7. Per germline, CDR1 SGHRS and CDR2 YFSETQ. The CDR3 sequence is CASSTPGLASTDTQYF. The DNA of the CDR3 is TGCGCCAGCAGCACCCCGGGACTAGCGTCCACAGATACGCAGTATTTT. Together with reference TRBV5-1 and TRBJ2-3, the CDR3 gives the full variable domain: KAGVTQTPRYLIKTRGQQVTLSCSPISGHRSVSWYQQTPGQGLQFLFEYFSETQRNKGNFPGRFSGRQFSNSRSEMNVSTLELGDSALYLCASSTPGLASTDTQYFGPGTRLTVL.

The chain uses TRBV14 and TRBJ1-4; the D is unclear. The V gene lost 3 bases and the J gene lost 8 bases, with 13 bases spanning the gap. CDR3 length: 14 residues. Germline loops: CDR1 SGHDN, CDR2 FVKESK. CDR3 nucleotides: TGTGCCAGCAGCCAGCGGGTGTTGCGAGAAAAACTGTTTTTT. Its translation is CASSQRVLREKLFF.

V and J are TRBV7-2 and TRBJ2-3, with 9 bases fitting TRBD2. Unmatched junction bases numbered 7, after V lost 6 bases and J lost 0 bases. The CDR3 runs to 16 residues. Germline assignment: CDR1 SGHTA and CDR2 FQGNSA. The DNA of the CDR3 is TGTGCCAGCAGACGGGCTAGCGGGATGAGCACAGATACGCAGTATTTT. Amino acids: CASRRASGMSTDTQYF.

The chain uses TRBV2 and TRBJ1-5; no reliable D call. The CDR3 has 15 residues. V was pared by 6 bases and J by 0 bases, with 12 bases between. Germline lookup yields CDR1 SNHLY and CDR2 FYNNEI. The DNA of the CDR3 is TGTGCCAGCAGGGGTTCGGGGTATAGCAATCAGCCCCAGCATTTT. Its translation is CASRGSGYSNQPQHF.

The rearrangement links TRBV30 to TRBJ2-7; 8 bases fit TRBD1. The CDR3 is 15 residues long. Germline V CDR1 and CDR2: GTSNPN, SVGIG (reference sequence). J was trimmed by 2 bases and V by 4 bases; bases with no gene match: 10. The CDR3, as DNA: TGTGCCTGGAACCATCGACAGGGGTGGGCCTACGAGCAGTACTTC. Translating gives CAWNHRQGWAYEQYF.